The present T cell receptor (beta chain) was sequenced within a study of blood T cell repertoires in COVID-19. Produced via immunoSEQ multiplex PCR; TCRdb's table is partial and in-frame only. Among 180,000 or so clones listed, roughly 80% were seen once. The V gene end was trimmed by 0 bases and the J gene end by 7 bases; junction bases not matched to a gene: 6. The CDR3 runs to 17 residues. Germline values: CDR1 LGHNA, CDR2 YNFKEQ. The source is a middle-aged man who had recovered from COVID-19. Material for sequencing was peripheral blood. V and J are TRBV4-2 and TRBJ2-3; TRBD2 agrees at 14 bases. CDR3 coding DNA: TGTGCCAGCAGCCAAGACTGGGGACTAGCGGGAGAAAATACGCAGTATTTT. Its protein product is CASSQDWGLAGENTQYF.